This is a list of T cell receptor beta chains from one sample in a study of cytomegalovirus exposure and HLA in healthy donors. Generated by immunoSEQ multiplex PCR, the TCRdb table keeps only in-frame clones and is missing some. The sample carries tens of thousands of clones, about 67% recorded once. Material for sequencing was PBMCs. The source of these receptors is a man in his thirties or forties in good health and CMV-seronegative. Each CDR3 is given with its conserved first and last residue. The D gene is left open where the match is weak. Clone size is shown for a subset of rows, as once, few, many or a class of expanded clone.

medium-sized,TRBD1,TRBJ1-5,TRBV19,CASKGRQGNYSNQPQHF
few,TRBD1,-,TRBV7-2,CASTPGTGAHYEQYF
-,TRBD1,TRBJ1-1,TRBV12-5,CASAPETGGFRNTEAFF
-,TRBD1,TRBJ1-1,TRBV12-5,CASGTGQGAGGTEAFF
-,TRBD1,TRBJ2-4,TRBV2,CASSSGQGTKNIQYF
-,-,TRBJ2-3,TRBV5-1,CASSVQVMGPDTQYF
-,TRBD1,TRBJ2-2,TRBV4-1,CASSPRQGVETGELFF
-,TRBD1,TRBJ2-1,TRBV6-1,CASSDSRAGGYEQFF
few,-,TRBJ1-6,TRBV6-1,CASSERGAYNSPLHF
few,TRBD2,TRBJ2-5,TRBV10-2,CASRTSGGETQYF
-,TRBD1,TRBJ1-1,TRBV6-6,CASSFPGQGFSEAFF
-,TRBD1,TRBJ2-7,TRBV30,CAWDRARGYEQYF
-,TRBD1,TRBJ2-7,TRBV19,CASSTIGTGGNEQYF
-,TRBD2,TRBJ2-3,TRBV10-3,CAISGLAGTDTQYF
-,-,TRBJ2-3,TRBV6-4,CASSEDSLGTQYF
-,-,TRBJ1-1,TRBV7-9,CSSSYQGTEAFF
-,-,TRBJ1-2,TRBV9,CASSRDVAFNYGYTF
-,TRBD1,TRBJ2-4,TRBV19,CASSIRRLWTGGNLAKNIQYF
-,TRBD2,TRBJ2-5,TRBV5-4,CASSSKSLAGAQETQYF
-,-,TRBJ2-7,TRBV19,CASSSQGPSYEQYF
-,-,TRBJ2-7,TRBV30,CASSSANSYEQYF
few,-,TRBJ2-7,TRBV5-6,CASTWGTITYEQYF
-,TRBD1,-,TRBV27,CASSEQGAPEQYF
-,-,TRBJ2-5,TRBV7-8,CASSLGGAEETQYF
-,-,TRBJ1-1,TRBV6-1,CASSDRRRYTEAFF
few,-,TRBJ2-2,TRBV2,CASRAGLGGELFF
-,-,TRBJ1-1,TRBV9,CASSPQTGGTEAFF
-,-,TRBJ2-7,TRBV7-6,CASSLNFPAASYEQYF
-,TRBD2,TRBJ2-7,TRBV11-2,CASSLGSSGVTYEQYF
-,TRBD1,TRBJ1-1,TRBV5-8,CASSLLMGQGTEAFF
-,-,TRBJ2-7,TRBV2,CASSEALEQYF
-,-,TRBJ2-7,TRBV27,CASSPRAGAGEQYF
-,TRBD1,TRBJ1-3,TRBV13,CASSSDRGRSNTIYF
few,-,TRBJ1-2,TRBV19,CASSRGALNYGYTF
-,TRBD2,TRBJ2-2,TRBV2,CASSGASGLLSNTGELFF
-,TRBD2,TRBJ2-5,TRBV2,CASRTLEGLAEETQYF
-,-,TRBJ2-1,TRBV6-1,CASSASPGREQFF
-,TRBD1,TRBJ1-1,TRBV6-1,CATQGAYTEAFF
-,TRBD1,TRBJ1-2,TRBV6-6,CASSQTGDYGYTF
few,-,TRBJ1-1,TRBV5-1,CASSLGWPLEAFF
once,TRBD1,TRBJ2-2,TRBV9,CASSPTGTGNTGELFF
once,TRBD1,TRBJ1-1,TRBV19,CASNGQGNTEAFF
-,TRBD2,TRBJ2-7,TRBV4-2,CASSQDLAGVEQYF
-,TRBD1,TRBJ2-1,TRBV5-1,CASSFTLSTGAMDEQFF
-,-,TRBJ2-3,TRBV28,CASSAGLRTSTDTQYF
-,-,TRBJ2-1,TRBV5-1,CASSVAGPYNEQFF
once,-,TRBJ1-2,TRBV27,CASSLIDTANYGYTF
few,TRBD1,TRBJ2-7,TRBV19,CASSIRGNYEQYF
once,-,TRBJ2-2,TRBV28,CASRSSRFTGELFF
few,-,TRBJ2-5,TRBV2,CATAGRHQETQYF
-,TRBD1,TRBJ2-3,TRBV18,CASSQQGPDTQYF
-,-,TRBJ1-2,TRBV29-1,CSASVNYGYTF
once,TRBD1,TRBJ1-1,TRBV5-1,CASSSKQGGSNTEAFF
once,TRBD1,TRBJ1-2,TRBV29-1,CSVPTGGSGYTF